A single TCR beta chain is shown here with its context. Its binding antigen is unknown. Base qualities are not recorded, but no much larger clone differs from it by a single base. The data originate from a study of shared clonotypes between healthy human individuals (dated by TCRdb to 2018 to 2021). Study-wide context: The cohort comprised a couple of women and a few men aged 18 to 49 years. For each donor, CD4 naive and CD4 memory were each run on three plates, CD8 naive on two plates, and CD8 memory on one plate. Libraries were prepared and TCR repertoires were sequenced by different laboratories using diverse techniques, in order to increase sequencing depth and limit assay-specific biases. Blood TCR repertoires of roughly five healthy adults were deeply sequenced to estimate repertoire size and the extent of clonotype sharing between individuals. Leukapheresis yielded between about 0.8 and 8.9 billion PBMCs per donor. The full study reports these points: Based on pairwise subsampling, the degree of clonotype sharing among donors was expected to be affected by sequencing depth. Compared with non-shared clonotypes, clonotypes shared by all four sorted-subset donors had higher generation probabilities. Sampling was restricted to blood, and TCR repertoires in tissues likely differ from the TCR repertoires found in blood. Even with the large sequencing depth, rarefaction of the sorted-subset datasets indicated that sequencing was incomplete. Because the study included only a small number of donors, the genetic and exposure-history diversity represented was limited. Across four donors, approximately 4.6% of naive CD4, roughly 3.4% of naive CD8, approximately 2.5% of memory CD4, and approximately 0.4% of memory CD8 clonotypes were shared. Naive subsets generally had larger estimated clonotype richness than memory subsets did.

V lost 7 bases and J lost 0 bases; the stretch between them is 16 bases long. The CDR3 covers 16 residues, taking in both the cysteine and the phenylalanine. Only CDR3 DNA is held: 48 bases, read in frame from base 1. The CDR1 and CDR2 encoded by the germline V gene (reference sequence) are LNHDA and SQIVND. Using the deep immunoSEQ assay, multiplex PCR amplified TCR CDR3 regions from genomic DNA. For each cell subset, the extracted genomic DNA was distributed evenly across all wells of several immunoSEQ 96-well plates, and each plate served as one replicate. For sorted subsets, approximately 190 ng of genomic DNA, equivalent to tens of thousands of T cell genomes, went into each replicate PCR. Purified libraries were measured with a Qubit 3.0 fluorometer, size-checked on a Bioanalyzer 2100, and measured again with the KAPA Library Quantification kit. Every immunoSEQ 96-well plate was sequenced on a separate single-read 150-cycle Illumina NextSeq 550 flow cell. In the paper's pipeline: Because only junctional sequences without quality scores were contained in the immunoSEQ output, filtering matching that applied to full-length reads could not be performed. Sequences were annotated with PyIR, a Python wrapper for IgBLAST v1.9, using IMGT germline references to assign V/J genes and CDR3. Reads were removed for weak V/J assignments (E-value above 1e-6), missing CDR3, stop codons, out-of-frame junctions, or ambiguous translated residues. V3J clonotypes were defined as sequences sharing an identical inferred V gene, J gene, and CDR3 amino acid sequence. To compute the percentage overlap between repertoires, the number of shared unique clonotypes was divided by the size of the smaller repertoire. RTK rarefaction, the Chao1 estimator, and Recon v2.1 estimates of unobserved clonotypes were used to assess repertoire richness. OLGA was used to compute generation probabilities for all TCRbeta clonotypes that the gDNA method yielded from four donors. TCRdb took this table from immuneACCESS and kept in-frame rearrangements with V and J called. Such tables lack part of the clones; where checked against another copy, unresolved V genes explain under half of the gap, and the rest is unexplained. V, J and clone size derive from that table, while D and trimming were established from the DNA sequence. Present in this sample are millions of clones, 85% to 95% of which were seen just once. 0.13% of the sample comes from the top ten.

The donors were healthy, HIV-negative adults with no recently reported acute infections or vaccinations. All donors were Caucasian adults living in Nashville, Tennessee, USA. CD4+ T cells were enriched by magnetic negative selection; naive cells were then positively selected on CD45RA, and the negative fraction formed the memory subset. Blood was obtained by leukapheresis, after which PBMCs were separated by Ficoll-Histopaque density gradient centrifugation and cryopreserved in liquid nitrogen vapor phase. Purity and quantity of every magnetically sorted T cell population were checked by analytical flow cytometry. Genomic DNA was isolated from every sorted fraction and measured by UV absorbance on a Nanodrop 2000c.

This TCR came from a man between 18 and 29 years old in good health. Sequencing was performed on naive CD4+ T cells sorted from blood. The sample's cell subset or site label, in plain terms: CD45RA+ positively selected. The rearrangement combines TRBV19 with TRBJ1-5; a tentative D match to TRBD1 spans 5 bases. The CDR3 reads CASKSIGGYSNQPQHF. The DNA sequence reads TGTGCCAGTAAATCCATCGGGGGGTATAGCAATCAGCCCCAGCATTTT. The variable domain in full, with residues beyond the CDR3 obtained from the reference TRBV19 and TRBJ1-5 genes, is DGGITQSPKYLFRKEGQNVTLSCEQNLNHDAMYWYRQDPGQGLRLIYYSQIVNDFQKGDIAEGYSVSREKKESFPLTVTSAQKNPTAFYLCASKSIGGYSNQPQHFGDGTRLSIL.